These 32 T cell receptor beta chains were sequenced from one sample in a study of cytomegalovirus exposure and HLA in healthy donors (TCRdb year 2017). Library preparation was by the immunoSEQ multiplex PCR assay. A mixture of 60 forward primers for TCR Vbeta segments and 13 reverse primers for TCR Jbeta segments was used in the multiplex PCR. The table comes from immuneACCESS by way of TCRdb, which keeps in-frame sequences with V and J called. Part of the clones is missing from these tables; in studies checked, under half for an unresolved V gene and the rest for unknown reasons. This sample holds 130,000 to 150,000 clones; 80% were observed only once. The ten most abundant clones make up approximately 2.3% of the sample. Specimen: PBMCs. Receptors originate from a man under 40 in good health and CMV-seronegative.

Only one count was recorded for this clone. The chain couples TRBV19 to TRBJ2-7, with 8 bases identical to TRBD2. Losses at the gene ends were 5 bases for V and 5 bases for J; bases not matched to a gene: 8. In germline, CDR1 is LNHDA, CDR2 SQIVND (reference sequence). This CDR3 spans 14 amino acids. In DNA form, the CDR3 reads TGTGCCAGTAGTCTCACCGGGAGGGGTAACGAGCAGTACTTC. It is translated as CASSLTGRGNEQYF.

The rearrangement uses TRBV7-6 and TRBJ2-7, with TRBD1 identical over 8 bases. V dropped 8 bases and J dropped 6; count of bases not matched to a gene: 9. This CDR3 region has 13 residues. CDR1 and CDR2 from the germline V gene are SGHVS and FNYEAQ. The CDR3 sequence is CASPRTGPSEQYF. In DNA form, the CDR3 reads TGTGCCAGCCCCCGGACAGGGCCTTCCGAGCAGTACTTC.

This clone was seen a few times. The chain recombines TRBV5-8 with TRBJ2-1; perhaps TRBD2 as D (5 bases). Trimming took off 0 bases at V and 1 base at J, with 8 bases between the two ends. Per the germline V gene, CDR1 is SGHTS and CDR2 is YDEGEE. The CDR3 has 15 residues. For the CDR3, the DNA is TGTGCCAGCAGCTTGGCCGGGATTTCCTACAATGAGCAGTTCTTC. As protein: CASSLAGISYNEQFF.

The chain combines TRBV6-5 with TRBJ1-4; D is unresolved. Germline V gives CDR1 MNHEY, CDR2 SVGAGI. This CDR3 has 15 residues. Deletions cut 2 bases from V and 1 base from J, with 8 bases between. The CDR3 loop is CASSYDTRTNEKLFF. CDR3 in DNA: TGTGCCAGCAGTTACGACACCAGAACTAATGAAAAACTGTTTTTT.

J is TRBJ1-2 and V is TRBV10-3; perhaps TRBD1 as D (5 bases). Trimming took off 2 bases at V and 1 base at J, with 8 bases between the two ends. The CDR3 is 14 residues long. Germline CDR1 and CDR2: ENHRY and SYGVKD. The CDR3 nucleotides are TGTGCCATCAGTGAGCGAAGGGGTAACTATGGCTACACCTTC. The encoded protein is CAISERRGNYGYTF.

This rearrangement joins TRBV28 to TRBJ1-5; D perhaps matches TRBD1 (5 bases). The CDR3 sequence is 18 residues long. V lost 1 base and J 4 bases, leaving 20 bases between the germline ends. The V gene's germline CDR1 is MDHEN and CDR2 SYDVKM. CDR3 sequence reads: CASSLLSFGKGVNQPQHF. The CDR3 nucleotides read TGTGCCAGCAGTTTATTGAGCTTTGGGAAAGGGGTAAATCAGCCCCAGCATTTT. Together with reference TRBV28 and TRBJ1-5, the CDR3 gives the full variable domain: DVKVTQSSRYLVKRTGEKVFLECVQDMDHENMFWYRQDPGLGLRLIYFSYDVKMKEKGDIPEGYSVSREKKERFSLILESASTNQTSMYLCASSLLSFGKGVNQPQHFGDGTRLSIL.

The genes are TRBV4-1 and TRBJ2-6; D is uncertain. The germline V gene encodes CDR1 MGHRA and CDR2 YSYEKL. The CDR3 sequence is 16 residues long. The V and J ends lost 0 bases and 2 bases respectively, with 8 bases between them. As DNA, the CDR3 is TGCGCCAGCAGCCAAGATTGGGCGACTGGGGCCAACGTCCTGACTTTC. The encoded protein is CASSQDWATGANVLTF.

The table lists this clone with a count of one. The CDR3: CASSRQQKEAFF. DNA of the CDR3: TGTGCCAGCAGTCGGCAACAGAAAGAAGCTTTCTTT. V usage is TRBV6-6 and J usage is TRBJ1-1; the D is unclear. This CDR3 is 12 amino acids long. V dropped 5 bases and J dropped 8 bases, with 12 bases sitting between them. The germline V gene encodes CDR1 MNHNY and CDR2 SVGAGI (reference sequence).

The chain couples TRBV7-2 to TRBJ2-7, with no clear D. The CDR3 is 16 amino acids. V shed 5 bases and J shed 0 bases, with 17 bases lying between them. Germline CDR1 is SGHTA and CDR2 is FQGNSA. The CDR3 loop reads CASSPVTQRHSYEQYF. In DNA form, the CDR3 reads TGTGCCAGCAGCCCCGTTACCCAGCGCCACTCCTACGAGCAGTACTTC.

This clone was detected a few times. This chain links TRBV4-1 with TRBJ1-2, with 7 bases identical to TRBD1. The germline gives CDR1 MGHRA, CDR2 YSYEKL. The trim removed 1 base at V and 5 bases at J, leaving 7 bases unmatched. There are 15 residues in the CDR3. The CDR3 region is CASSQVETGWYGYTF. The CDR3 region has the DNA TGCGCCAGCAGCCAAGTTGAGACAGGGTGGTATGGCTACACCTTC.

The chain combines TRBV7-9 with TRBJ2-2; maybe TRBD1 (6 bases). This CDR3 has 15 amino acids. V lost 1 base and J lost 4, with 10 bases in between. Per germline, CDR1 SEHNR and CDR2 FQNEAQ (reference sequence). This CDR3 is CASSLDTGSTGELFF. Here the CDR3 DNA reads TGTGCCAGCAGCTTAGATACAGGGAGCACCGGGGAGCTGTTTTTT. The variable domain in full, completed from reference TRBV7-9 and TRBJ2-2, reads DTGVSQNPRHKITKRGQNVTFRCDPISEHNRLYWYRQTLGQGPEFLTYFQNEAQLEKSRLLSDRFSAERPKGSFSTLEIQRTEQGDSAMYLCASSLDTGSTGELFFGEGSRLTVL.

V is TRBV5-6 and J is TRBJ2-1, with 9 bases matching TRBD2. Trimming removed 0 bases from V and 7 bases from J; junction bases left unmatched: 8. CDR1 and CDR2 from the germline V gene are SGHDT and YYEEEE. The CDR3 loop spans 16 amino acids. The CDR3 sequence: CASSLALAGRANEQFF. The CDR3 DNA reads as TGTGCCAGCAGCTTGGCTCTAGCGGGGCGCGCGAATGAGCAGTTCTTC.

This sequence joins TRBV2 and TRBJ2-1; 7 bases line up with TRBD1. There are 12 residues in the CDR3. Germline trimming cut 7 bases from V and 7 bases from J; bases unmatched to any gene: 4. Germline CDR1 and CDR2: SNHLY and FYNNEI. CDR3 amino acids: CASKTGSNEQFF. CDR3 DNA: TGTGCCAGCAAGACAGGGTCAAATGAGCAGTTCTTC.

The chain carries TRBV30 and TRBJ2-7; 15 nucleotides align to TRBD2. This CDR3 is built from 17 residues. Germline CDR1 reads GTSNPN; CDR2 reads SVGIG (reference sequence). The J segment lost 7 bases and the V segment lost 0 bases, leaving 10 bases of the junction unmatched. In nucleotides, the CDR3 is TGTGCCTGGAGTGTACGGACTAGCGGGAGGGCCCCGGGGGAGCAGTACTTC. Its translation: CAWSVRTSGRAPGEQYF.

The chain couples TRBV19 to TRBJ2-1; D is perhaps TRBD2 (6 bases). Germline-derived CDR1 and CDR2 are LNHDA and SQIVND (reference sequence). CDR3 size: 16 residues. The V end lost 5 bases, the J end lost 6 bases, and 20 bases lay between the germline ends. Written as DNA, the CDR3 is TGTGCCAGTAGTGTCAACCGGGACTCCATGGGCAATGAGCAGTTCTTC. This sequence encodes CASSVNRDSMGNEQFF.

V gene TRBV4-1 combines with J gene TRBJ1-1; D not certain. V lost 4 bases and J lost 3, with 15 bases in between. The CDR3 is 15 amino acids. Germline-derived CDR1 and CDR2 are MGHRA and YSYEKL. The CDR3: CASSPSAVGYTEAFF. The CDR3 DNA reads as TGCGCCAGCAGCCCCTCGGCGGTTGGCTACACTGAAGCTTTCTTT.

Remarks on this clone: The sample has other DNA sequences that encode this CDR3 too. J is TRBJ2-7 and V is TRBV20-1; D remains ambiguous. This CDR3 comprises 11 residues. Trimming took 0 bases from V and 4 from J, leaving 4 bases between them. Germline assignment: CDR1 DFQATT and CDR2 SNEGSKA (reference sequence). CDR3 region: CSARDQYEQYF. Written as DNA, the CDR3 is TGCAGTGCTAGAGATCAATACGAGCAGTACTTC.

The genes are TRBV10-2 and TRBJ1-5; D perhaps matches TRBD1 (6 bases). The CDR3 loop spans 15 amino acids. Germline V gene data show CDR1 as WSHSY and CDR2 as SAAADI. The V gene lost 4 bases and the J gene lost 0 bases, with 10 bases spanning the gap. As DNA, the CDR3 is TGCGCCAGCAGTGTTATGGGGGCTAGCAATCAGCCCCAGCATTTT. This encodes CASSVMGASNQPQHF.

The gene calls are TRBV10-1 and TRBJ2-1, with TRBD2 identical over 11 bases. The germline CDR1 and CDR2 sequences are WNHNN and SYGVQD (reference sequence). This CDR3 has 17 residues. After removal of 5 bases from V and 3 bases from J, the junction contained 9 bases not matched to a gene. Here the CDR3 DNA reads TGCGCCAGCAGTCCCATAGCGGGAGGGCAGAACTACAATGAGCAGTTCTTC. As protein: CASSPIAGGQNYNEQFF.

This clone was detected only once. The chain employs TRBV7-9 and TRBJ2-1, with TRBD1 matching over 10 bases. Germline V lookup: CDR1 SEHNR, CDR2 FQNEAQ (reference sequence). This CDR3 has 14 amino acids. V was pared by 5 bases and J by 7 bases, with 5 bases of the junction left unmatched. The CDR3 DNA is TGTGCCAGCAGCCCGGGACAGGGGCTGAATGAGCAGTTCTTC. This gives the protein CASSPGQGLNEQFF.

The chain is built from TRBV5-1 and TRBJ2-5; TRBD1 matches at 8 bases. The germline CDR1 and CDR2 sequences are SGHRS and YFSETQ. CDR3 length: 13 residues. V lost 0 bases, J lost 6 bases, and 1 base stayed unmatched. The CDR3 sequence is CASSLGTGKTQYF. CDR3 sequence (DNA): TGCGCCAGCAGCTTGGGGACAGGGAAGACCCAGTACTTC.

This rearrangement joins TRBV28 to TRBJ1-3, with 10 bases aligning to TRBD1. This CDR3 comprises 15 residues. V lost 3 bases to trimming and J lost 3 bases; unmatched junction nucleotides: 2. CDR1 is MDHEN and CDR2 is SYDVKM in the germline V gene. The CDR3 sequence is CASSLTGGSGNTIYF. Written as DNA, the CDR3 is TGTGCCAGCAGTTTGACAGGGGGCAGTGGAAACACCATATATTTT. The variable domain in full, with the rest retrieved from reference TRBV28 and TRBJ1-3, is DVKVTQSSRYLVKRTGEKVFLECVQDMDHENMFWYRQDPGLGLRLIYFSYDVKMKEKGDIPEGYSVSREKKERFSLILESASTNQTSMYLCASSLTGGSGNTIYFGEGSWLTVV.

J is TRBJ1-1 and V is TRBV18; 8 bases agree with TRBD1. Germline trimming cut 3 bases from V and 8 bases from J; bases unmatched to any gene: 5. The CDR3 spans 13 residues. From germline, CDR1 is KGHSH and CDR2 LQKENI. CDR3 sequence: CASSPVRGREAFF. For the CDR3, the DNA is TGTGCCAGCTCACCCGTCAGGGGGCGAGAAGCTTTCTTT.

V is TRBV5-1 and J is TRBJ2-7, with 8 nucleotides matching TRBD2. Germline V CDR1 and CDR2: SGHRS, YFSETQ. The CDR3 is 18 amino acids. With 4 bases clipped from V and 2 bases from J, the junction kept 17 bases outside the gene matches. The CDR3: CASSRGIGYDSGAYEQYF. For the CDR3, the DNA is TGCGCCAGCAGCCGGGGAATCGGATATGATAGCGGGGCCTACGAGCAGTACTTC.

This clone came up once. The chain combines TRBV6-5 with TRBJ2-7; 9 nucleotides match TRBD1. The CDR3 has 13 residues. The germline CDR1 and CDR2 sequences are MNHEY and SVGAGI. Trimming at V came to 8 bases and at J to 2 bases, leaving 4 bases not matched to a gene. The CDR3 nucleotides are TGTGCCAGCTCGACAGGGGGGCCCTACGAGCAGTACTTC. It yields the protein CASSTGGPYEQYF.

This clone was recorded once. This chain links TRBV19 with TRBJ2-1; tentative D call: TRBD1 (6 bases). The CDR3 length is 14 residues. V was clipped by 3 bases and J by 4 bases, with 10 bases between them. Germline CDR1 reads LNHDA; CDR2 reads SQIVND (reference sequence). This CDR3 reads CASSMGAPYNEQFF. The CDR3 DNA reads as TGTGCCAGTAGTATGGGGGCCCCATACAATGAGCAGTTCTTC.

A single count supports this clone. The CDR3 protein is CASSLEVQGTSYNEQFF. Written as DNA, the CDR3 is TGCGCCAGCAGCTTGGAGGTCCAGGGGACATCATACAATGAGCAGTTCTTC. This rearrangement joins TRBV5-1 to TRBJ2-1, with D tentatively TRBD1 (6 bases). The CDR3 sequence is 17 residues long. CDR1 SGHRS and CDR2 YFSETQ come from the germline V gene. Trimming shortened V by 0 bases and J by 4 bases, and 17 bases separated the two germline ends.

CDR3 DNA sequence: TGTGCCAGCAGAATAACGGGACTCTGGGCGGAGACCCAGTACTTC. Protein product: CASRITGLWAETQYF. The chain is built from TRBV6-5 and TRBJ2-5; a possible D gene is TRBD2 (6 bases). This CDR3 is 15 amino acids long. Trimming took off 6 bases at V and 5 bases at J, with 19 bases between the two ends. CDR1 is MNHEY, CDR2 SVGAGI, per germline.

The CDR3 DNA reads as TGTGCCAGCAGCCGGAAGGAGGGATTTGGATATGGCTACACCTTC. Translation gives CASSRKEGFGYGYTF. The rearrangement links TRBV7-2 to TRBJ1-2; D is uncertain. Germline V gene data show CDR1 as SGHTA and CDR2 as FQGNSA. CDR3 length: 15 amino acids. V lost 5 bases, J lost 5 bases, and 18 bases lay in between.

This clone is a singleton in its sample. The CDR3 bases are TGCAGCGTTGGTGGGGGCGGGCAGCCCCAGCATTTT. Translated, it gives CSVGGGGQPQHF. This chain links TRBV29-1 with TRBJ1-5; perhaps TRBD1 as D (6 bases). V gave up 4 bases and J gave up 7 bases, with 11 bases separating them. The CDR3 extends over 12 amino acids. The germline gives CDR1 SQVTM, CDR2 ANQGSEA.

CDR3 DNA sequence: TGTGCCAGCAGTGGGGGGGGGACAGGGGGCATGATTTCACCCCTCCACTTT. Its translation is CASSGGGTGGMISPLHF. V is TRBV2 and J is TRBJ1-6, with 12 bases fitting TRBD1. In germline, CDR1 is SNHLY, CDR2 FYNNEI. This CDR3 is 17 amino acids long. V lost 4 bases to trimming and J lost 9 bases; unmatched junction nucleotides: 10.

The chain joins TRBV6-5 to TRBJ2-2; D unresolved. This CDR3 is 16 amino acids long. Trimming removed 0 bases at V and 0 bases at J, with 8 bases between. The germline CDR1 and CDR2 sequences are MNHEY and SVGAGI. Here the CDR3 DNA reads TGTGCCAGCAGTTACTCTTCGACAACGAACACCGGGGAGCTGTTTTTT. It translates to CASSYSSTTNTGELFF.